What follows are 2 T cell receptor beta chains derived from one specimen sequenced in a study of T cells in localized non-small cell lung cancer (dated by TCRdb to the early 2020s). The library was prepared using the immunoSEQ multiplex PCR assay. Held by TCRdb, this immuneACCESS table contains in-frame sequences only and omits some clones. Under half of the omission traces to an unresolved V gene where checked; the cause of the rest is unknown. The sample data list about 43,000 clones, and roughly nine tenths of these were observed just once. Jointly, the top ten make up about 10% of the sample. The material was PBMCs, obtained before any cancer treatment. The source of these receptors is a woman aged 35-75 years with stage II lung adenocarcinoma.

The rearrangement joins TRBV5-4 to TRBJ1-1, with D maybe TRBD1 (6 bases). The V end was cut by 1 base, the J end by 3 bases, with 10 bases between. There are 14 residues in the CDR3. CDR1 is SGHNT, CDR2 YYREEE, per germline (reference sequence). CDR3 sequence (DNA): TGTGCCAGCAGCTTGAAGGGGGAGCACACTGAAGCTTTCTTT. Translation gives CASSLKGEHTEAFF.

The gene calls are TRBV7-2 and TRBJ1-5; TRBD1 is a possible D gene (5 bases). This CDR3 has 16 amino acids. Deletions cut 1 base from V and 2 bases from J, with 12 bases between. The germline CDR1 and CDR2 sequences are SGHTA and FQGNSA. CDR3 DNA: TGTGCCAGCAGCTTAGAACTGGGGCTGGGCAATCAGCCCCAGCATTTT. Protein product: CASSLELGLGNQPQHF.